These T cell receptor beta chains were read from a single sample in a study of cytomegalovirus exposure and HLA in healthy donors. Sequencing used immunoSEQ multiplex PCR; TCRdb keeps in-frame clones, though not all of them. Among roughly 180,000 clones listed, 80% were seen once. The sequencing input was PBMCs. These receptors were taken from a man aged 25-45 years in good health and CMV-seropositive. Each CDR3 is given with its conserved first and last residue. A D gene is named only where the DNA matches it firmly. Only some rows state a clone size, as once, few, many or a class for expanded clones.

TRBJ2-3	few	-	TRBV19	TGTGCCAGTAGTATAGTGTGGCGGCTCCATAAAACTAGCACAGATACGCAGTATTTT	CASSIVWRLHKTSTDTQYF
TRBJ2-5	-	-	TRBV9	TGTGCCAGCAGCCCTCAGGCGGGATTGGAAGAGACCCAGTACTTC	CASSPQAGLEETQYF
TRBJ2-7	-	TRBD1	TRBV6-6	TGTGCCAGCAGTAGACAGGGTTCCTACGAGCAGTACTTC	CASSRQGSYEQYF
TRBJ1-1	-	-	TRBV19	TGTGCCAGTAGTATACGACGGAGTGAAGCTTTCTTT	CASSIRRSEAFF
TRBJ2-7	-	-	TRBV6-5	TGTGCCAGCAGTTACTCACGGCGGGGAGCCATCCACGAGCAGTACTTC	CASSYSRRGAIHEQYF
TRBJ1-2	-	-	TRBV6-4	TGTGCCAGCAGTTTGACAGCCGTAGGTAACTATGGCTACACCTTC	CASSLTAVGNYGYTF
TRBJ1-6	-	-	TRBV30	TGTGCCTGGGGGCCTTCCGATAATTCACCCCTCCACTTT	CAWGPSDNSPLHF
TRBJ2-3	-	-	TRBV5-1	TGCGCCAGCAGCTTGGGACTTGCTAGCACAGATACGCAGTATTTT	CASSLGLASTDTQYF
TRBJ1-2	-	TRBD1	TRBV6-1	TGTGCCAGCAGTCAGGGACAGGGGGTCGGCTATGGCTACACCTTC	CASSQGQGVGYGYTF
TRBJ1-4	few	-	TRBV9	TGTGCCAGCAGCGTAAACAGTAATGAAAAACTGTTTTTT	CASSVNSNEKLFF
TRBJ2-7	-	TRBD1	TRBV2	TGTGCCAGCAATAGGGGGCTGAAGAATTACGAGCAGTACTTC	CASNRGLKNYEQYF
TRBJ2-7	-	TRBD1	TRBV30	TGTGCCTGCCGACAGGGGAGGACCTACGAGCAGTACTTC	CACRQGRTYEQYF
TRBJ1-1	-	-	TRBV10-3	TGTGCCAGCAGTCCCTTTGAAGGGGCCGCTGAGGCTTTCTTT	CASSPFEGAAEAFF
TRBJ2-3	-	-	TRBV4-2	TGTGCCAGCAGCCAAGATACGGCCGGAGCAACAGATACGCAGTATTTT	CASSQDTAGATDTQYF
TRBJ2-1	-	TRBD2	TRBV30	TGTGCCTGGAGTGTAGGGACTAGCGTCACGGTTGAGCAGTTCTTC	CAWSVGTSVTVEQFF
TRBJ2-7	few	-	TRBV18	TGTGCCAGCTCACCGGAGGGGCACGAGCAGTACTTC	CASSPEGHEQYF
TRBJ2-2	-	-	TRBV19	TGTGCCAGTAGTATCCAGGGTTTCACCGGGGAGCTGTTTTTT	CASSIQGFTGELFF
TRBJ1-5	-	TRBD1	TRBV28	TGTGCCAGCAGTTACAGGGGCAGTCAGCCCCAGCATTTT	CASSYRGSQPQHF
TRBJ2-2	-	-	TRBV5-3	TGTGCCAGAACCGAACGACTCCCACGGTCGAACACCGGGGAGCTGTTTTTT	CARTERLPRSNTGELFF
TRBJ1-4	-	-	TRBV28	TGTGCCAGCAGTCCCGAGACGGAGAACAATGAAAAACTGTTTTTT	CASSPETENNEKLFF
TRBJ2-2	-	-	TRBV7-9	TGTGCCAGCAGCTTAACCCACATTTTCAACACCGGGGAGCTGTTTTTT	CASSLTHIFNTGELFF
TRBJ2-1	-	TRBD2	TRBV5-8	TGTGCCAGCAGCTACGGGGGGGATGAGCAGTTCTTC	CASSYGGDEQFF
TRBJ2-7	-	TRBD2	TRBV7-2	TGTGCCAGCAGCCCTTCGGGGACTAGCGTTAACGAGCAGTACTTC	CASSPSGTSVNEQYF
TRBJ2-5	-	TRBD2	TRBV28	TGTGCCAGCAGTTTGGTAGCGGGAGAGTTAGAGACCCAGTACTTC	CASSLVAGELETQYF
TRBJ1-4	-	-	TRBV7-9	TGTGCCAGCAGCACGGACAGTAATGAAAAACTGTTTTTT	CASSTDSNEKLFF
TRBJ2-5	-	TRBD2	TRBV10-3	TGTGCCATCAGTGAGGGCGGGGGGGCGGAAGAGACCCAGTACTTC	CAISEGGGAEETQYF
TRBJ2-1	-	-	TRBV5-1	TGCGCCAGCAGCTTGGCGGGTGGCACGTACAATGAGCAGTTCTTC	CASSLAGGTYNEQFF
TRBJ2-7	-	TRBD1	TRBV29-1	TGCAGCGTTGAGTGGGCCCAGAGGACAGGGGCTCGAGAGCAGTACTTC	CSVEWAQRTGAREQYF
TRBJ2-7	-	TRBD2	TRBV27	TGTGCCAGCAGTTCCGCCGGGACTAGCGGGAACGAGCAGTACTTC	CASSSAGTSGNEQYF
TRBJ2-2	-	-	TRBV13	TGTGCCAGCAGCTTAGGAGGACTGTACACCGGGGAGCTGTTTTTT	CASSLGGLYTGELFF
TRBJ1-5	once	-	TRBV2	TGTGCCAGCAGGGGGACAAGTAGCAATCAGCCCCAGCATTTT	CASRGTSSNQPQHF
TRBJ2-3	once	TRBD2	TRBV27	TGTGCCAGCAGTTTATGGACGGGGGGATACTCTAGCACAGATACGCAGTATTTT	CASSLWTGGYSSTDTQYF
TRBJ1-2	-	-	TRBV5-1	TGCGCCAGCAGCTTGGAGGCAGAGGCCCCCTATGGCTACACCTTC	CASSLEAEAPYGYTF
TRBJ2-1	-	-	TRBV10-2	TGCGCCAGCAGTTTAGCGCCAAATTACAATGAGCAGTTCTTC	CASSLAPNYNEQFF
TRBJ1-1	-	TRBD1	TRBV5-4	TGTGCCAGCAGCTTGGGACAGGGAATCGCTGAAGCTTTCTTT	CASSLGQGIAEAFF
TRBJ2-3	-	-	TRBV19	TGTGCCAGTAAACGGGGTCGTACGACTAGCACAGATACGCAGTATTTT	CASKRGRTTSTDTQYF
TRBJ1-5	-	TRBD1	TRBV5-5	TGTGCCAGCAGCACCGGACAGGGGGAACCTTTCAATAGCAATCAGCCCCAGCATTTT	CASSTGQGEPFNSNQPQHF
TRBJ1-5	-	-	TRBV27	TGTGCCAGCAGTTTATCATATAGCAATCAGCCCCAGCATTTT	CASSLSYSNQPQHF
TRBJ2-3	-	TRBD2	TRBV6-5	TGTGCCAGCAGTTCCACAGCGGGAGAGGTGGATACGCAGTATTTT	CASSSTAGEVDTQYF
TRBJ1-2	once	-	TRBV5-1	TGCGCCAGCAGCTCGGACAGCGTCTATGGCTACACCTTC	CASSSDSVYGYTF
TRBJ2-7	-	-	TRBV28	TGTGCCAGCAGCTCCCCCTGGAGGGCCACCTACGAGCAGTACTTC	CASSSPWRATYEQYF
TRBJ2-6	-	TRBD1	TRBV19	TGTGCCAGTAGTAGCCCCGGACAGGGGGAAATATCTGGGGCCAACGTCCTGACTTTC	CASSSPGQGEISGANVLTF
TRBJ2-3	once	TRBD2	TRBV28	TGTGCCAGCAGTTTAAGCGGGAGAACAGATACGCAGTATTTT	CASSLSGRTDTQYF
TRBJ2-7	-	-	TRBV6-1	TGTGCCAGCAGCAACTCGGGACACCCGAACTACGAGCAGTACTTC	CASSNSGHPNYEQYF
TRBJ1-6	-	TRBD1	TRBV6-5	TGTGCCAGCAGTTACTCAACCGGGACAGGGAATTCACCCCTCCACTTT	CASSYSTGTGNSPLHF
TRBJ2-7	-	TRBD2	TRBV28	TGTGCCAGCAGTTTAGGACTAGCGGGAGGTCTGCAGTTGACGTACTTC	CASSLGLAGGLQLTYF
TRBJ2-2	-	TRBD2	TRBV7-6	TGTGCCAGCAGCCCGACTAGCGGGGCGAACACCGGGGAGCTGTTTTTT	CASSPTSGANTGELFF
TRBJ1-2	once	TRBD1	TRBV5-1	TGCGCCAGCAGCCAGGAGGGACAGGGAAACGACTATGGCTACACCTTC	CASSQEGQGNDYGYTF
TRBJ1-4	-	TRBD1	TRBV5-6	TGTGCCAGCAGCCCGGGACAGGGGAATGAAAAACTGTTTTTT	CASSPGQGNEKLFF
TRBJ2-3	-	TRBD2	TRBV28	TGTGCCAGCAGTTATACTAGCGGGAGGACAGATACGCAGTATTTT	CASSYTSGRTDTQYF
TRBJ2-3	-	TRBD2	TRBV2	TGTGCCAGCAGTGAAATGGTAGCGGGGGATACAGATACGCAGTATTTT	CASSEMVAGDTDTQYF
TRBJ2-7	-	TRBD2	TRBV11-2	TGTGCCAGCAGCTTAGGGGGCGGGAGAGACTCCTACGAGCAGTACTTC	CASSLGGGRDSYEQYF
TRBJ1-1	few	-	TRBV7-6	TGTGCCAGCAGCTTGGTGACGGGGAACACTGAAGCTTTCTTT	CASSLVTGNTEAFF
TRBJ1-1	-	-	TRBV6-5	TGTGCCAGCACCCGGGGAGGGTTGAACACTGAAGCTTTCTTT	CASTRGGLNTEAFF